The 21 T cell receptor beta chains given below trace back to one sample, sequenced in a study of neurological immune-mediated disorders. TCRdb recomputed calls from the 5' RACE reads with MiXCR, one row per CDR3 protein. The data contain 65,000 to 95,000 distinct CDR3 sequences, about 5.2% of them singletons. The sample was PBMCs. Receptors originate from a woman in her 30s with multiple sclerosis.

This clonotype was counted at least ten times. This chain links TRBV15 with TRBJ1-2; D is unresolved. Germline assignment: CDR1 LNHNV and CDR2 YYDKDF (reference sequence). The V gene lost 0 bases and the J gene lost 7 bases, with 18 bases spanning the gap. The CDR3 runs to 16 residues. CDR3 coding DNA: TGTGCCACCAGCAGAGATCCTGGAGCGAAGAGTGGTGGCTACACCTTC. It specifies CATSRDPGAKSGGYTF.

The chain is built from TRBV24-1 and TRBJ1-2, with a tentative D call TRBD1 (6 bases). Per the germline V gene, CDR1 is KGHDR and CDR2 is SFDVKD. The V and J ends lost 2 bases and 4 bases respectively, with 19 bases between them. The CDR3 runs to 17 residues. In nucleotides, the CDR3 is TGTGCCACCAGTGATTCAAGCATAGAAACAGGGATCTATGGCTACACCTTC. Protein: CATSDSSIETGIYGYTF.

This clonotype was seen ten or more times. The CDR3 DNA sequence: TGCAGTGCTAGTTTGGACAGGGGGCTGATTGGGGACATTCAGTACTTC. Its protein product is CSASLDRGLIGDIQYF. The chain couples TRBV20-1 to TRBJ2-4, with TRBD1 identical over 11 bases. Germline CDR1 and CDR2: DFQATT and SNEGSKA (reference sequence). With V trimmed by 3 bases and J by 8 bases, 12 bases remained unmatched. This CDR3 comprises 16 residues.

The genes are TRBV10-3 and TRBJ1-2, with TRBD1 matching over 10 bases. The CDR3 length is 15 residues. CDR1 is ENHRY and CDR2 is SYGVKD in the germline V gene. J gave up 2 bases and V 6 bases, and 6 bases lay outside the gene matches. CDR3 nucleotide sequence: TGTGCCATCAGGGCCGGGACAGGGGAGAACTATGGCTACACCTTC. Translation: CAIRAGTGENYGYTF.

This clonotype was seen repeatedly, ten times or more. CDR3 region: CAISEPQYSGNTIYF. CDR3 nucleotide sequence: TGTGCCATCAGTGAGCCCCAATACTCTGGAAACACCATATATTTT. The chain uses TRBV10-3 and TRBJ1-3; D remains ambiguous. Germline V gives CDR1 ENHRY, CDR2 SYGVKD. CDR3 length equals 15 residues. The ends were cut back, 2 bases at V and 0 bases at J, with 8 bases in the middle.

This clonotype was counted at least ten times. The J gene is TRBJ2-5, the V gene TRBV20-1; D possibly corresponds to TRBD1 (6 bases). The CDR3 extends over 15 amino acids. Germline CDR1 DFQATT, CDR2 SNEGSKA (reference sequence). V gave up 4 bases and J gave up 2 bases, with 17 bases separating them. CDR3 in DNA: TGCAGTGCTACAAGAAACAGGGTAATTCAAGAGACCCAGTACTTC. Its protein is CSATRNRVIQETQYF.

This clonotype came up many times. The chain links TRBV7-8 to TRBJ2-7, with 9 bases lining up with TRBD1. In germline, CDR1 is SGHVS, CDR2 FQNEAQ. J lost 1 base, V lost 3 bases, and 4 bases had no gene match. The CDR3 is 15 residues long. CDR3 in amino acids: CASSLGTGRSYEQYV. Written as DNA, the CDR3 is TGTGCCAGCAGCTTGGGGACAGGGAGATCCTACGAGCAGTACGTC.

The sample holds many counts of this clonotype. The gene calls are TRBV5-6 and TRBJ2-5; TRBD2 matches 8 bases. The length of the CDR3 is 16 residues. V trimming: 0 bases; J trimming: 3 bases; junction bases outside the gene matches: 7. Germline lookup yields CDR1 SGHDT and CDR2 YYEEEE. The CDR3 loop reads CASSLVSGGGEETQYF. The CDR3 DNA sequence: TGTGCCAGCAGCTTGGTCTCGGGGGGGGGCGAAGAGACCCAGTACTTC.

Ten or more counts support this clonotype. For the CDR3, the DNA is TGTGCCATCAGTGTCAAAGTCGGGCCCGGGGAGCTGTTTTTT. Its translation is CAISVKVGPGELFF. V and J are TRBV10-3 and TRBJ2-2; D call uncertain. The CDR3 extends over 14 amino acids. With 4 bases removed from V and 6 bases from J, the gap between germline ends came to 12 bases. CDR1 ENHRY and CDR2 SYGVKD come from the germline V gene.

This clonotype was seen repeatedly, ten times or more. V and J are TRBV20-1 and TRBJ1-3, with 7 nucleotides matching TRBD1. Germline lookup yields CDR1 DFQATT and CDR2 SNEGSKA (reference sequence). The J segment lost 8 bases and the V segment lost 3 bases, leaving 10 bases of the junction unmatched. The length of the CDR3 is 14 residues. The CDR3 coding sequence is TGCAGTGCTAGGCTGACAGGGCTTCTGGACACCATATATTTT. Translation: CSARLTGLLDTIYF.

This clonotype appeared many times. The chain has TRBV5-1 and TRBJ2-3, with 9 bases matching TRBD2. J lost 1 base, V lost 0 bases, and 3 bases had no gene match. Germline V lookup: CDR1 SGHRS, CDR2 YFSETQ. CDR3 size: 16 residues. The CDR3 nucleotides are TGCGCCAGCAGCTTGGATCCTAGCGGGGGCACAGATACGCAGTATTTT. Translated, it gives CASSLDPSGGTDTQYF.

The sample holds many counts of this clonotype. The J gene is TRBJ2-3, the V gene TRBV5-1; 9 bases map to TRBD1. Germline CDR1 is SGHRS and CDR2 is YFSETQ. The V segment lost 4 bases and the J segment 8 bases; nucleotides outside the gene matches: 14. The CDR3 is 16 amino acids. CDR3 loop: CASSPAGTGYGLTQYF. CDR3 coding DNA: TGCGCCAGCAGCCCAGCCGGGACAGGGTACGGGCTTACGCAGTATTTT.

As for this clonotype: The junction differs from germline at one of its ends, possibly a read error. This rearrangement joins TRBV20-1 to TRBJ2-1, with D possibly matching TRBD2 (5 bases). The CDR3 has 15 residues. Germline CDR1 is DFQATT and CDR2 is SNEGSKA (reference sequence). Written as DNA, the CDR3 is TGCAGTGCCAGAGAGGGCTCGAGCTCCTACAATGAGCAGTTCTTC. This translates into CSAREGSSSYNEQFF.

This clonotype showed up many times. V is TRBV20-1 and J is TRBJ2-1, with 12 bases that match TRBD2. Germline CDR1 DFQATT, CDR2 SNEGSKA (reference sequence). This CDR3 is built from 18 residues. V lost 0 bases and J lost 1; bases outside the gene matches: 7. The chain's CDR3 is CSARDHGLAGPSYNEQFF. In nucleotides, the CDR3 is TGCAGTGCTAGAGACCATGGACTAGCGGGACCATCCTACAATGAGCAGTTCTTC.

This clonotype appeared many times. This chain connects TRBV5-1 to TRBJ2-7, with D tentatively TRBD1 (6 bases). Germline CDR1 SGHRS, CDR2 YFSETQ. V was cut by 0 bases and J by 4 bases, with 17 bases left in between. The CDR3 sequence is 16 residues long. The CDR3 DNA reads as TGCGCCAGCAGCTTGGCCGGGTCAGGGGCGGAGTACGAGCAGTACTTC. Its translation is CASSLAGSGAEYEQYF.

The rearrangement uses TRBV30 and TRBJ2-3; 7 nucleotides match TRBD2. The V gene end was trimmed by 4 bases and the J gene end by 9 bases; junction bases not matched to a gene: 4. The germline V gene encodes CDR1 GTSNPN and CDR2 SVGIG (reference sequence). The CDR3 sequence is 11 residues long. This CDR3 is CAWTAGETQYF. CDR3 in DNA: TGTGCCTGGACTGCGGGGGAGACGCAGTATTTT.

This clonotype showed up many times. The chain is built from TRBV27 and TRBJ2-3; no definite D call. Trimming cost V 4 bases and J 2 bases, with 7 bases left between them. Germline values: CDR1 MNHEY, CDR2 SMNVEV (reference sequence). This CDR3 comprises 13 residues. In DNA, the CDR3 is TGTGCCAGCAGTTCGGCACTCACAGATACGCAGTATTTT. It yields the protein CASSSALTDTQYF.

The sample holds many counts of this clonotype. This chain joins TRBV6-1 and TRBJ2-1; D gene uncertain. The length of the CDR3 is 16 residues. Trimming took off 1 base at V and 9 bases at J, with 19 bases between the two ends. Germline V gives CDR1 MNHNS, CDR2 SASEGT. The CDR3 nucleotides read TGTGCCAGCAGTGAAGTTGGCAGGAATGGGTTCGTTGAGCAGTTCTTC. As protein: CASSEVGRNGFVEQFF.

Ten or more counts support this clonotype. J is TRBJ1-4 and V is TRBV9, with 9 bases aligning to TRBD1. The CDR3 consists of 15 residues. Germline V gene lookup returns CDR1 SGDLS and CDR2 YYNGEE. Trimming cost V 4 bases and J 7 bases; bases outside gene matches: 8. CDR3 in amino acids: CASSPMGTGIEKLFF. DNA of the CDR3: TGTGCCAGCAGCCCTATGGGGACAGGGATTGAAAAACTGTTTTTT.

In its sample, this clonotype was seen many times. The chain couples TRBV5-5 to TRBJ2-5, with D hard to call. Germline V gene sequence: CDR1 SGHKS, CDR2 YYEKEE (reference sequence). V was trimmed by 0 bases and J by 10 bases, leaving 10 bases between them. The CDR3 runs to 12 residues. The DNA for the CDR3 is TGTGCCAGCAGCTTGGATGGACCGGGCCAGTACTTC. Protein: CASSLDGPGQYF. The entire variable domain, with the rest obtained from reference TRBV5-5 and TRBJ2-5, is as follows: DAGVTQSPTHLIKTRGQQVTLRCSPISGHKSVSWYQQVLGQGPQFIFQYYEKEERGRGNFPDRFSARQFPNYSSELNVNALLLGDSALYLCASSLDGPGQYFGPGTRLLVL.

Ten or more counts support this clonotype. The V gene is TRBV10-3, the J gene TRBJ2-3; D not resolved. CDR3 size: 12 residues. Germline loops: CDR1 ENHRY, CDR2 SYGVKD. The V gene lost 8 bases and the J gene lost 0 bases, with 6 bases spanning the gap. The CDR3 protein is CAIGFSTDTQYF. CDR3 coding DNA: TGTGCCATCGGGTTTAGCACAGATACGCAGTATTTT.